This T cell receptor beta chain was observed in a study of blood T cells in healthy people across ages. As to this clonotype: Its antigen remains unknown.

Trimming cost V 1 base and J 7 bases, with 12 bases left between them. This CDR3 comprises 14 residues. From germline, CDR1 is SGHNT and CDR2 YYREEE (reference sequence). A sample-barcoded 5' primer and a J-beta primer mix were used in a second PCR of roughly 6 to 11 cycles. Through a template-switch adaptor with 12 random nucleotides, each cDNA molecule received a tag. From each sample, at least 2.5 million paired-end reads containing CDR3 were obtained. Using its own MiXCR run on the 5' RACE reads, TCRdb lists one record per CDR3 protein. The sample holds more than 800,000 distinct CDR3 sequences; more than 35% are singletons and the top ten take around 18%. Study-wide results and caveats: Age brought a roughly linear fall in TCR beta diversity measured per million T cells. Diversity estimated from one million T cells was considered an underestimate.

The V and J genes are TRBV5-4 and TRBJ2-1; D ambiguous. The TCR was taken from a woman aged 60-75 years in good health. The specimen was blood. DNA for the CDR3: TGTGCCAGCAGCTTGATGACCCTCGGGAATGAGCAGTTCTTC. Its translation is CASSLMTLGNEQFF.